The next 16 T cell receptor beta chains were all read from a single sample in a study of human T cells and chemical hapten exposure. Separate cDNA molecules received unique molecular identifiers, which the library attached to them. Each CDR3 protein gets one entry after TCRdb re-called the reads with MiXCR. The sample contains 120,000 or so distinct CDR3 sequences, about 7.7% of which appear only once. Total RNA extraction was carried out from unfractionated whole blood. Sequenced: whole blood. Source of these receptors: a human donor in good health. Some clones in this sample may be carry-over from other donors' samples.

The V and J genes are TRBV6-5 and TRBJ2-2; 13 nucleotides align to TRBD2. The CDR3 totals 15 residues. V shed 8 bases, J shed 7 bases, and the junction held 7 bases outside the gene matches. CDR1 MNHEY and CDR2 SVGAGI come from the germline V gene. CDR3 sequence (DNA): TGTGCCAGCTCAGCAGGACTAGCGGGAGTCGGGGAGCTGTTTTTT. It specifies CASSAGLAGVGELFF.

Many counts were recorded for this clonotype. The chain is built from TRBV4-1 and TRBJ2-1; possible D gene TRBD1, 5 bases. V gave up 1 base and J gave up 13 bases, with 11 bases separating them. The CDR3 sequence is 12 residues long. Germline V gives CDR1 MGHRA, CDR2 YSYEKL. The CDR3 sequence: CASSQGKGIQFF. In DNA, the CDR3 is TGCGCCAGCAGCCAAGGGAAGGGGATACAGTTCTTC.

The rearrangement uses TRBV11-2 and TRBJ2-1; D may be TRBD2 (7 bases). Trimming cost V 0 bases and J 4 bases, with 19 bases left between them. CDR3 size: 18 residues. Germline V gene lookup returns CDR1 SGHAT and CDR2 FQNNGV. This chain's CDR3 is CASSLDWSPGGVYNEQFF. CDR3 nucleotides: TGTGCCAGCAGCTTAGATTGGAGTCCGGGGGGCGTGTACAATGAGCAGTTCTTC.

This clonotype was observed a handful of times. The rearrangement uses TRBV20-1 and TRBJ2-7, with TRBD2 matching over 11 bases. CDR3 length: 14 residues. V trimming: 4 bases; J trimming: 7 bases; junction bases outside the gene matches: 9. Germline lookup yields CDR1 DFQATT and CDR2 SNEGSKA (reference sequence). For the CDR3, the DNA is TGCAGTGCTACCACTAGCGGGAGCCCGTGGGAGCAGTACTTC. It codes for CSATTSGSPWEQYF.

The chain combines TRBV2 with TRBJ2-1; TRBD2 agrees at 11 bases. V lost 6 bases to trimming and J lost 2 bases; unmatched junction nucleotides: 3. The germline V gene encodes CDR1 SNHLY and CDR2 FYNNEI. The CDR3 contains 15 residues. CDR3 nucleotide sequence: TGTGCCAGCAGGGGACTAGCGGCCACCTACAATGAGCAGTTCTTC. This codes for CASRGLAATYNEQFF.

The chain links TRBV20-1 to TRBJ2-1; 11 positions match TRBD2. Trimming cost V 6 bases and J 7 bases; bases outside gene matches: 14. Germline V gene sequence: CDR1 DFQATT, CDR2 SNEGSKA (reference sequence). This CDR3 contains 16 residues. The CDR3 region has the DNA TGCAGTGCACCGATTTCTCTAGCGGGGGGAGTTAATGAGCAGTTCTTC. Translated, it gives CSAPISLAGGVNEQFF.

This chain links TRBV10-3 with TRBJ2-3; D is possibly TRBD2 (6 bases). The CDR3 is 18 residues long. Deletions cut 4 bases from V and 5 bases from J, with 25 bases between. Germline-derived CDR1 and CDR2 are ENHRY and SYGVKD. The CDR3 DNA follows: TGTGCCATCAGTGTCGGTGAGACGGGAGCCGCTCCCGGAGATACGCAGTATTTT. Amino acids: CAISVGETGAAPGDTQYF.

This clonotype turned up a few times. V and J are TRBV27 and TRBJ1-4, with D hard to call. The germline V and J ends were trimmed by 5 bases and 1 base, with 8 bases remaining between them. Germline CDR1 is MNHEY and CDR2 is SMNVEV (reference sequence). The CDR3 has 14 residues. The CDR3 is CASSTRETNEKLFF. The CDR3 coding sequence is TGTGCCAGCAGTACAAGGGAAACTAATGAAAAACTGTTTTTT.

V usage is TRBV28 and J usage is TRBJ2-1, with TRBD2 matching over 13 bases. The V and J ends lost 6 bases and 3 bases, in that order; junction bases with no gene match: 5. The CDR3 covers 16 residues. Per the germline V gene, CDR1 is MDHEN and CDR2 is SYDVKM. The CDR3: CASSRGTSGIYNEQFF. CDR3 bases: TGTGCCAGCAGCCGGGGGACTAGCGGGATCTACAATGAGCAGTTCTTC.

This clonotype was seen at least ten times. The chain uses TRBV20-1 and TRBJ1-1; D gene unclear. V was shortened by 6 bases and J by 6 bases, with 14 bases between the two germline ends. The CDR3 contains 12 residues. Germline CDR1 is DFQATT and CDR2 is SNEGSKA (reference sequence). CDR3 sequence: CSAIGPASEAFF. In nucleotides, the CDR3 is TGCAGTGCGATAGGACCGGCTTCTGAAGCTTTCTTT.

This chain joins TRBV25-1 and TRBJ1-4, with D possibly being TRBD1 (6 bases). CDR3 length equals 16 residues. The ends were cut back, 0 bases at V and 5 bases at J, with 13 bases in the middle. Germline loops: CDR1 MGHDK, CDR2 SYGVNS. The CDR3 spells CASSEYKKGVNEKLFF. For the CDR3, the DNA is TGTGCCAGCAGTGAATATAAAAAGGGGGTGAATGAAAAACTGTTTTTT.

This clonotype was found many times. V usage is TRBV10-2 and J usage is TRBJ2-2; TRBD2 aligns across 11 bases. Germline CDR1 and CDR2: WSHSY and SAAADI. The CDR3 spans 15 residues. J was trimmed by 5 bases and V by 2 bases; bases with no gene match: 1. CDR3 residues: CASSELAGGTGELFF. The CDR3 coding sequence is TGCGCCAGCAGTGAGCTAGCGGGAGGAACCGGGGAGCTGTTTTTT.

This clonotype was detected a few times. The chain uses TRBV7-7 and TRBJ2-2; TRBD2 agrees at 10 bases. The CDR3 extends over 15 amino acids. Looked up from germline, CDR1 is SSHAT and CDR2 is FNYEAQ (reference sequence). V gave up 6 bases and J gave up 7 bases; unmatched junction bases: 8. In DNA, the CDR3 is TGTGCCAGCAGTCCGCTAGCGGGAGCCGTCGGGGAGCTGTTTTTT. This gives the protein CASSPLAGAVGELFF.

This clonotype was seen many times. The chain employs TRBV3-1 and TRBJ1-2; the D is unclear. In germline, CDR1 is LGHDT, CDR2 YNNKEL (reference sequence). The CDR3 spans 16 residues. V dropped 1 base and J dropped 4 bases, with 16 bases sitting between them. DNA of the CDR3: TGTGCCAGCAGCCAAGTCGAGGGTGTATCCCCCTATGGCTACACCTTC. It specifies CASSQVEGVSPYGYTF.

The CDR3 loop reads CSASGAGSTYNEQFF. The DNA of the CDR3 is TGCAGTGCTAGCGGGGCGGGCAGCACCTACAATGAGCAGTTCTTC. This rearrangement joins TRBV20-1 to TRBJ2-1; D tentatively reads TRBD1 or TRBD2 (5 bases each). This CDR3 comprises 15 residues. Trimming pared 3 bases from V and 2 bases from J, leaving 14 bases between. CDR1 and CDR2 (germline): DFQATT, SNEGSKA (reference sequence).

In this sample, this clonotype turned up many times. The gene calls are TRBV18 and TRBJ1-5; 8 positions match TRBD1. Losses at the gene ends were 4 bases for V and 5 bases for J; bases not matched to a gene: 7. CDR3 length: 15 amino acids. The V gene's germline CDR1 is KGHSH and CDR2 LQKENI. CDR3 DNA: TGTGCCAGCTCACTTGGACAGGGAAGGGATCAGCCCCAGCATTTT. Protein sequence: CASSLGQGRDQPQHF.